This T cell receptor (beta chain) stems from a study of T cell changes during pregnancy in multiple sclerosis. This clone appeared a single time. The CDR3 loop spans 16 amino acids. Germline V gene lookup returns CDR1 SEHNR and CDR2 FQNEAQ (reference sequence). Trimming removed 7 bases at V and 1 base at J, with 19 bases between. Assay used: immunoSEQ multiplex PCR; TCRdb lists only in-frame clones, some missing. The data show some 40,000 clones, 89% seen once. This sequence joins TRBV7-9 and TRBJ1-2, with a possible D match to TRBD1 (5 bases). Sequencing was performed on CD4+ T cells from peripheral blood mononuclear cells, taken in the first trimester of pregnancy. This TCR was sampled from a female donor with multiple sclerosis, enrolled in a pregnancy study. CDR3 nucleotides: TGTGCCAGCACCGGGGGGGGGATAGTTGGTAACTATGGCTACACCTTC. It codes for CASTGGGIVGNYGYTF. Complete variable domain (other parts from reference TRBV7-9 and TRBJ1-2): DTGVSQNPRHKITKRGQNVTFRCDPISEHNRLYWYRQTLGQGPEFLTYFQNEAQLEKSRLLSDRFSAERPKGSFSTLEIQRTEQGDSAMYLCASTGGGIVGNYGYTFGSGTRLTVV.